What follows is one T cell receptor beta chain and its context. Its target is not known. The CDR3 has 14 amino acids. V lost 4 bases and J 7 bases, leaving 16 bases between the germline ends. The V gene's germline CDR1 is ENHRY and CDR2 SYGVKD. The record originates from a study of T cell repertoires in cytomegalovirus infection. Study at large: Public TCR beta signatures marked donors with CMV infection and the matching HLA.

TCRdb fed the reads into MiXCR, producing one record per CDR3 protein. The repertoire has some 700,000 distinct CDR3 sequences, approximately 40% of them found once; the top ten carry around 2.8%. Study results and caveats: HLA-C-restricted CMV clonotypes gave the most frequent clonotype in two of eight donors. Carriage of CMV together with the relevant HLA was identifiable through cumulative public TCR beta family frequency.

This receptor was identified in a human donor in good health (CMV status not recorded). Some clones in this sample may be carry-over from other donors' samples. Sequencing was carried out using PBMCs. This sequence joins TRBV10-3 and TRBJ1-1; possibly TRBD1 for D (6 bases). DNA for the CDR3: TGTGCCATCAGTGTGGGAGGGGGTAAGGATGAAGCTTTCTTT. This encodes CAISVGGGKDEAFF.